These 5 T cell receptor beta chains share one sample of origin, sequenced in a study of tissue T cells after allogeneic stem cell transplantation. Time point here: mouse harvest day 14 after allogeneic transplant. The graft held 10^6 splenic CD5+ T cells and 10^7 T-cell-depleted bone marrow cells. This table comes from immunoSEQ multiplex PCR, and its TCRdb copy is limited to in-frame clones, with some not included. Of fewer than 3,500 clones detected, 43% appear once; the ten largest clones hold roughly 27%. Sequenced: gut tissue. The receptors were sampled from a female BALB/c mouse given C57BL/6 T cells with graft-versus-host disease after an allogeneic hematopoietic cell transplant.

This clone is medium-sized. The gene names here belong to mouse. The read ends 1 residue before the CDR3 terminus; that terminus is restored from the germline J gene. The chain employs TRBV26 and TRBJ2-7; 8 positions agree with TRBD2. Germline loops: CDR1 KGHPV, CDR2 FQNQEV (reference sequence). The CDR3 has 15 amino acids. The trim removed 0 bases at V and 7 bases at J, leaving 8 bases unmatched. The sequenced CDR3 bases are TGTGCCAGCAGTCTGTCGAGGGGGGGGCGAGGGGAACAGTAC. Its protein product is CASSLSRGGRGEQY. The whole CDR3 sequence is CASSLSRGGRGEQYF.

This clone is labeled as large (0.1 to 1%). Gene names refer to mouse genes. The CDR3 end falls 1 residue outside the read, so it is completed with the germline J gene. This chain uses TRBV16 with TRBJ1-3, with D uncertain. V gave up 1 base and J gave up 0 bases, with 4 bases separating them. Germline CDR1 reads SGHSA; CDR2 reads FRNQAP. The CDR3 is made up of 14 amino acids. CDR3 loop: CASSLAISGNTLYF. Incomplete CDR3 DNA: TGTGCAAGCAGCTTAGCCATTTCTGGAAATACGCTCTAT.

As for this clone: Gene names are the mouse ones. The read terminates 1 residue ahead of where the CDR3 ends, so the germline J gene completes it. This chain joins TRBV2 and TRBJ2-4, with D possibly being TRBD2 (5 bases). Trimming took off 0 bases at V and 1 base at J, with 5 bases between the two ends. This CDR3 is 14 amino acids long. Per germline, CDR1 LGHNA and CDR2 YSYQKL. The covered CDR3 bases are TGTGCCAGCAGCCAAGATGGGGGTCAAAACACCTTGTAC. This sequence encodes CASSQDGGQNTLY. The complete CDR3 protein is CASSQDGGQNTLYF.

Notes on this clone: Gene names are mouse gene names. The sequenced fragment ends 1 residue before the CDR3 boundary, so the rest is inferred from the germline J gene. V and J are TRBV3 and TRBJ1-3; no clear D gene. CDR3 length equals 14 residues. Trimming left V 5 bases short and J 0 bases short, with 8 bases between. The germline V gene encodes CDR1 SNHLY and CDR2 FYNGKV (reference sequence). This CDR3 reads CASSLTNSGNTLYF. The DNA read from the CDR3 is TGTGCCAGCAGCCTCACAAATTCTGGAAATACGCTCTAT.

As to this clone: Mouse names are used for the genes. Read sequence stops 1 residue before the CDR3 end, and the germline J gene provides the missing end. The genes are TRBV3 and TRBJ2-7; D is unclear. This CDR3 region has 13 residues. Germline values: CDR1 SNHLY, CDR2 FYNGKV (reference sequence). Deletions cut 6 bases from V and 2 bases from J, with 11 bases between. CDR3 residues: CASRPGPTYEQYF. CDR3 DNA (partial): TGTGCCAGCAGACCGGGCCCTACCTATGAACAGTAC. Filled out from reference TRBV3 and TRBJ2-7, the complete variable domain reads GPKVLQIPSHQIIDMGQMVTLNCDPVSNHLYFYWYKQILGQQMEFLVNFYNGKVMEKSKLFKDQFSVERPDGSYFTLKIQPTALEDSAVYFCASRPGPTYEQYFGPGTRLTVL.